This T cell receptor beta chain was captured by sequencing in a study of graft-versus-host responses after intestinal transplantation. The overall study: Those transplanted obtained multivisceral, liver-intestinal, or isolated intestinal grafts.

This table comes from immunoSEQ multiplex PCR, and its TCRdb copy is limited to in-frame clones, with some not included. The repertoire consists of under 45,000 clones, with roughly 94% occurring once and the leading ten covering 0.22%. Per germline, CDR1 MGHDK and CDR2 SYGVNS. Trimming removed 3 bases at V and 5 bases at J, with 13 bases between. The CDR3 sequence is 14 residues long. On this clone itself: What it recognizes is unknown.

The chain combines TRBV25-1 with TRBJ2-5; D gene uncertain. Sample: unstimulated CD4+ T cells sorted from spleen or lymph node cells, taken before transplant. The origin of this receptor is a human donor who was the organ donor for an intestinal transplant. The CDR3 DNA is TGTGCCAGCAGTGACCCCAATGGGTATGAGACCCAGTACTTC. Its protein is CASSDPNGYETQYF.